The entry that follows covers one TCR beta chain sequence. Its antigen remains unidentified. Looked up from germline, CDR1 is MNHEY and CDR2 is SMNVEV (reference sequence). The CDR3 runs 14 residues. V was pared by 5 bases and J by 7 bases, with 16 bases between. This sample is part of a study of OX40 agonist ivuxolimab in advanced cancers. As for the study in general: Enrollees could have had prior anti-PD-1, anti-PD-L1 or anti-CTLA-4 therapy, which 30% to 50% had received. Study results and caveats: On average, CD8+ T cells showed a greater number of expanded clones than CD4+.

Using immunoSEQ multiplex PCR, the repertoire was profiled, and TCRdb retains in-frame clones only, with some absent. The table has about 35,000 clones, about 92% seen once. This sequence was found in an adult with an advanced solid tumor such as melanoma, head and neck, liver or kidney cancer. The chain uses TRBV27 and TRBJ2-3; maybe TRBD1 (6 bases). Sequenced material: CD4+ or CD8+ T cells sorted from blood, taken in a trial of the OX40 agonist ivuxolimab. The CDR3 spells CASSDLGQFHTQYF. The CDR3 DNA reads TGTGCCAGCAGTGACCTCGGACAGTTCCATACGCAGTATTTT.